Given below is one TCR beta chain in context. Its target is not known. These data are taken from a study of cytomegalovirus exposure and HLA in healthy donors. The CDR3 has 15 amino acids. Germline V gene sequence: CDR1 MDHEN, CDR2 SYDVKM. Trimming shortened V by 7 bases and J by 7 bases, and 23 bases separated the two germline ends. From the 120-subject validation cohort, which was separate from the roughly 670-subject first cohort, the donors were drawn. General study findings and limits: A list of around 160 TCR beta chains associated with cytomegalovirus was given.

The repertoire was sequenced with immunoSEQ multiplex PCR; TCRdb's copy has only in-frame clones and lacks some. The sample lists 200,000 to 300,000 clones, less than 95% seen once, with approximately 3.1% in the top ten. The chain carries TRBV28 and TRBJ2-7; possibly TRBD1 for D (7 bases). The sequence derives from a woman in her 30s in good health and CMV-seronegative. Sequenced input: PBMCs. CDR3 region: CASNPSGQNGREQYF. In DNA, the CDR3 is TGTGCCAGCAATCCGTCGGGACAGAATGGGAGGGAGCAGTACTTC.